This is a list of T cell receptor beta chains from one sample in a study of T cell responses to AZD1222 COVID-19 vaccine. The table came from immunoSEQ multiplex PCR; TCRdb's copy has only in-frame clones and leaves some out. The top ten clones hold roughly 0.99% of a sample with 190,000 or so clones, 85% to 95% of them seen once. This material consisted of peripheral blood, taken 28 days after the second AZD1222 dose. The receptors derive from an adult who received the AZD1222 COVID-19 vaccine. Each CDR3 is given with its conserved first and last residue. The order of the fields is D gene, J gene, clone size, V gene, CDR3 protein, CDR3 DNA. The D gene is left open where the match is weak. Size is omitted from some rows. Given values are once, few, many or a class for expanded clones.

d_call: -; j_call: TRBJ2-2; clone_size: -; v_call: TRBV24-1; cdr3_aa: CATSSGPANTGELFF; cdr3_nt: TGTGCCACCAGTTCCGGGCCCGCGAACACCGGGGAGCTGTTTTTT
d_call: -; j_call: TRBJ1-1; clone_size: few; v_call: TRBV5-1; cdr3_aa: CASSLTQGPSEAFF; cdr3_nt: TGCGCCAGCAGCTTGACCCAGGGACCATCTGAAGCTTTCTTT
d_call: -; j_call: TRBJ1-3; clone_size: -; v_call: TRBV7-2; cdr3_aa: CASSLVPQSDTIYF; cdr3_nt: TGTGCCAGCAGCTTAGTCCCCCAAAGTGACACCATATATTTT
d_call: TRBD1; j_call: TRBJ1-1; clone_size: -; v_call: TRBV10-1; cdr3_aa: CASSTGTANTEAFF; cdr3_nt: TGCGCCAGCAGTACCGGGACAGCGAACACTGAAGCTTTCTTT
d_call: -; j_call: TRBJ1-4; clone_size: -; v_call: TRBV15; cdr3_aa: CATSRRTGTATNEKLFF; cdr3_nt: TGTGCCACCAGCAGACGCACGGGCACCGCAACTAATGAAAAACTGTTTTTT
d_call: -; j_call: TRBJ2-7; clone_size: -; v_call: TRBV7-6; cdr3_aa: CASSLVGSDYEQYF; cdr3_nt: TGTGCCAGCAGCTTAGTTGGATCGGACTACGAGCAGTACTTC
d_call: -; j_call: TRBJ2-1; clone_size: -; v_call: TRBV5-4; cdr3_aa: CASSLGLGRPYNEQFF; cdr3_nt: TGTGCCAGCAGCTTGGGGCTAGGGCGCCCCTACAATGAGCAGTTCTTC
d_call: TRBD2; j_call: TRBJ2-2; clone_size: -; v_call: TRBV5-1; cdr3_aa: CASSPRGDEELFF; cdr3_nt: TGCGCCAGCAGCCCGCGGGGGGACGAGGAGCTGTTTTTT
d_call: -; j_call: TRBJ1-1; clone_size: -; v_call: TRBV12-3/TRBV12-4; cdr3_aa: CASSDTMNTEAFF; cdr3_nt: TGTGCCAGCAGCGACACCATGAACACTGAAGCTTTCTTT
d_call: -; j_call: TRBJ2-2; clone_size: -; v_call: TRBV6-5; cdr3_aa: CASRSGTYSFGELFF; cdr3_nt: TGTGCCAGCAGGTCCGGGACGTATTCCTTCGGGGAGCTGTTTTTT
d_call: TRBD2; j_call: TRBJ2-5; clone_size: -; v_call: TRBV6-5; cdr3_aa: CASNRLAGLETQYF; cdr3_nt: TGTGCCAGCAACCGACTAGCGGGGTTGGAGACCCAGTACTTC
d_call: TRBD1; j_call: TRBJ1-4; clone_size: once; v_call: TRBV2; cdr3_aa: CASTGQGTEKLFF; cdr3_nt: TGTGCCAGCACTGGACAGGGTACCGAAAAACTGTTTTTT
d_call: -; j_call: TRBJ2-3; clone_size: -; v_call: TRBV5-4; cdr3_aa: CASSLVGRTADTQYF; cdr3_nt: TGTGCCAGCAGCTTGGTGGGACGAACCGCAGATACGCAGTATTTT
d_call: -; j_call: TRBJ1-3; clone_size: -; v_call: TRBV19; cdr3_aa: CASSLQAAGNTIYF; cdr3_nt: TGTGCCAGTAGTCTCCAGGCGGCTGGAAACACCATATATTTT
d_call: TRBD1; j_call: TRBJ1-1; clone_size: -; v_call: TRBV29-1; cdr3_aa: CSSRQGFEAFF; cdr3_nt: TGCAGCTCCCGACAGGGCTTTGAAGCTTTCTTT
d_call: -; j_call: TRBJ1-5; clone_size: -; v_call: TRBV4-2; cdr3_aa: CASSQGIGQPQHF; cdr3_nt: TGTGCCAGCAGCCAGGGGATTGGGCAGCCCCAGCATTTT
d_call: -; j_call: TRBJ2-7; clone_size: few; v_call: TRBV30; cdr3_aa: CAWSGVRTDTYEQYF; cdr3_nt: TGTGCCTGGAGTGGAGTGAGGACCGACACCTACGAGCAGTACTTC
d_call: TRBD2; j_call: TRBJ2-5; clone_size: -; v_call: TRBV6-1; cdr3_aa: CASSEVRLAGGPWRETQYF; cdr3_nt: TGTGCCAGCAGTGAAGTCAGACTAGCGGGGGGGCCCTGGCGGGAGACCCAGTACTTC
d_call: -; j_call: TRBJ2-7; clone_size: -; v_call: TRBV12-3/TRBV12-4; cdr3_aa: CASTVDGSYEQYF; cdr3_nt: TGTGCCAGCACCGTCGACGGATCCTACGAGCAGTACTTC
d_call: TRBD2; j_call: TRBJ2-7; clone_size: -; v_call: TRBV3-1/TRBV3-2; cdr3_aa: CASSHVDRTSGEQYF; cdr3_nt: TGTGCCAGCAGCCATGTCGATCGGACTAGCGGCGAGCAGTACTTC
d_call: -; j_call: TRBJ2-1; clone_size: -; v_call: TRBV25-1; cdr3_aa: CASSESWGGPDEQFF; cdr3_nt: TGTGCCAGCAGTGAATCCTGGGGGGGCCCGGATGAGCAGTTCTTC
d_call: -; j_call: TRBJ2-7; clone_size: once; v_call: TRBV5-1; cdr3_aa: CASSLGGLDEQYF; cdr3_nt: TGCGCCAGCAGCTTGGGAGGGCTGGACGAGCAGTACTTC
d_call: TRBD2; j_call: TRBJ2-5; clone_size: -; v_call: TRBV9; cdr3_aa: CASSAPGLAGGETQYF; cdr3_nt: TGTGCCAGCAGCGCGCCGGGACTAGCGGGGGGAGAGACCCAGTACTTC
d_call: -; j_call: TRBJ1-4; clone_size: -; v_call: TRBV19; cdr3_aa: CASSTGVATNEKLFF; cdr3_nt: TGTGCCAGTAGCACAGGAGTTGCAACTAATGAAAAACTGTTTTTT
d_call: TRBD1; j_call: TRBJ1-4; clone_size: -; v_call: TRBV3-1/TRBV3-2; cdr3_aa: CASSQDRVNEKLFF; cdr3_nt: TGTGCCAGCAGCCAGGACAGGGTCAATGAAAAACTGTTTTTT
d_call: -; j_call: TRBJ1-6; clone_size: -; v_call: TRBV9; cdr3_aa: CASSVMGGNSPLHF; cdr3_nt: TGTGCCAGCAGCGTAATGGGTGGTAATTCACCCCTCCACTTT
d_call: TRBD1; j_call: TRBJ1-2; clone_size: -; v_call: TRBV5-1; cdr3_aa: CASSGDRGGDGYTF; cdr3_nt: TGCGCCAGCAGCGGAGACAGGGGTGGAGATGGCTACACCTTC
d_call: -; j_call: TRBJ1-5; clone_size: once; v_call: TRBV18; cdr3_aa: CASSPPGPPIQPQHF; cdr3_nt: TGTGCCAGCTCGCCTCCGGGACCTCCGATACAGCCCCAGCATTTT
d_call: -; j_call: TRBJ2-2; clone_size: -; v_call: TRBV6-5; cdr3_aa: CASSYSGSGELFF; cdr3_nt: TGTGCCAGCAGTTACTCAGGGTCCGGGGAGCTGTTTTTT
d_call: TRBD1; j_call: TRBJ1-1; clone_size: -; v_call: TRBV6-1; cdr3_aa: CASSADRGRTLDTEAFF; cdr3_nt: TGTGCCAGCAGTGCTGACAGGGGGCGCACATTAGACACTGAAGCTTTCTTT
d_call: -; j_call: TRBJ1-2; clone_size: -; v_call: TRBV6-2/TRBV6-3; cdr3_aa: CASSYGAYGYTF; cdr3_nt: TGTGCCAGCAGTTACGGGGCCTATGGCTACACCTTC
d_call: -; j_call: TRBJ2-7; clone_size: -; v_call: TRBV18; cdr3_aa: CASSLVFRDTQSRSYEQYF; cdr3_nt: TGTGCCAGCTCACTTGTCTTCCGGGACACCCAGTCTCGGTCCTACGAGCAGTACTTC
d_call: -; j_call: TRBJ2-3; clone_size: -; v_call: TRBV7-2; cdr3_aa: CASSLEGRRSDTQYF; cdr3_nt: TGTGCCAGCAGCTTAGAGGGCAGGAGATCAGATACGCAGTATTTT
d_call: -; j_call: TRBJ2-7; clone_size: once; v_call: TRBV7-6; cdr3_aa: CASSLGDQGPYEQYF; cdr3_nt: TGTGCCAGCAGCTTAGGTGACCAGGGACCCTACGAGCAGTACTTC
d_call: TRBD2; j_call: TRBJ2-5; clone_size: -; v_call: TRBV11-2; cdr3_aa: CASSSLRGGGGQETQYF; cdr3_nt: TGTGCCAGCAGCTCACTACGCGGGGGAGGAGGTCAAGAGACCCAGTACTTC
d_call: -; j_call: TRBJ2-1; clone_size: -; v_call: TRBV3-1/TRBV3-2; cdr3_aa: CASTSGNEQFF; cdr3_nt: TGTGCCAGCACTTCAGGGAATGAGCAGTTCTTC
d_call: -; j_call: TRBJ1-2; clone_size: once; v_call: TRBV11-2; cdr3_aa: CASSLSDINYGYTF; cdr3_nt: TGTGCCAGCAGCTTATCCGACATTAACTATGGCTACACCTTC
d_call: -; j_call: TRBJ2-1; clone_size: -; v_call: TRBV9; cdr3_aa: CASSPQGGGYNEQFF; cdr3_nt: TGTGCCAGCAGCCCCCAGGGGGGGGGCTACAATGAGCAGTTCTTC
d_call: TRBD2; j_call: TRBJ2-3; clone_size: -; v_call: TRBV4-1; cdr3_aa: CASSQGLAGTTSTDTQYF; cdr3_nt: TGCGCCAGCAGCCAAGGACTAGCGGGCACCACTAGCACAGATACGCAGTATTTT
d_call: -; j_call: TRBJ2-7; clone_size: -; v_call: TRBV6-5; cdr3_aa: CASSPVRGNEQYF; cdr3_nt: TGTGCCAGCAGCCCCGTCCGGGGAAACGAGCAGTACTTC
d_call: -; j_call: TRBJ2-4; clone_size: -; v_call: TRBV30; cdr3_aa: CAWRRVEGLAQYF; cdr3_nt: TGTGCCTGGAGGAGAGTAGAGGGGTTGGCTCAGTACTTC